The 26 T cell receptor beta chains reported below all come from one sample, sequenced in a study of cytomegalovirus exposure and HLA in healthy donors (dated 2017 in TCRdb). The protocol used for the library was the immunoSEQ multiplex PCR assay. For the multiplex PCR, a mixture combining 60 forward primers for TCR Vbeta segments and 13 reverse primers for TCR Jbeta segments was used. This is the immuneACCESS table as TCRdb keeps it, with only in-frame sequences that have V and J called. A part of the clones is gone; compared with another copy, unresolved V genes explain less than half, and the rest is unexplained. In this sample the table shows over 100,000 clones, approximately 10% of which occur a single time. The ten biggest clones cover roughly 6.4% of the sample. Sequenced sample: PBMCs. Receptors were obtained from a woman between 35 and 50 years old in good health and CMV-seropositive.

The chain has TRBV5-8 and TRBJ1-4; a possible D gene is TRBD1 (6 bases). V was pared by 8 bases and J by 1 base, with 12 bases between. The germline gives CDR1 SGHTS, CDR2 YDEGEE. The length of the CDR3 is 14 residues. The CDR3 nucleotides read TGTGCCAGGTGGCGGACAGAAACTAATGAAAAACTGTTTTTT. As protein: CARWRTETNEKLFF. The full variable domain, in which reference TRBV5-8 and TRBJ1-4 provide the parts outside the CDR3, is EAGVTQSPTHLIKTRGQQATLRCSPISGHTSVYWYQQALGLGLQFLLWYDEGEERNRGNFPPRFSGRQFPNYSSELNVNALELEDSALYLCARWRTETNEKLFFGSGTQLSVL.

V usage is TRBV5-1 and J usage is TRBJ2-7, with 9 positions matching TRBD1. The CDR3 covers 16 residues. The germline gives CDR1 SGHRS, CDR2 YFSETQ. V lost 3 bases, J lost 5 bases, and 12 bases stayed unmatched. Written as DNA, the CDR3 is TGCGCCAGCAGCTATCAACAGGGGGCCACGTTCAACGAGCAGTACTTC. This encodes CASSYQQGATFNEQYF.

This sequence joins TRBV12-5 and TRBJ1-3; 7 bases agree with TRBD1. CDR1 is LGHNT and CDR2 is FRNRAP in the germline V gene. CDR3 length: 15 amino acids. The junction had 11 bases not matched to a gene; V was cut back by 5 bases and J by 7 bases. The DNA of the CDR3 is TGTGCTAGTGGTACCGGGACAGCGAATGGGAACACCATATATTTT. This gives the protein CASGTGTANGNTIYF.

The chain combines TRBV5-1 with TRBJ1-4, with 10 bases matching TRBD1. After removal of 3 bases from V and 8 bases from J, the junction contained 7 bases not matched to a gene. The germline gives CDR1 SGHRS, CDR2 YFSETQ. The CDR3 covers 15 residues. CDR3 DNA sequence: TGCGCCAGCAGCTCGAGGACAGGGGGACAGGAAAAACTGTTTTTT. Protein product: CASSSRTGGQEKLFF.

This clone was picked up a small number of times. The chain is built from TRBV9 and TRBJ1-4; 9 bases agree with TRBD1. The V segment lost 3 bases and the J segment 7 bases; nucleotides outside the gene matches: 7. The CDR3 is made up of 15 amino acids. CDR1 SGDLS and CDR2 YYNGEE come from the germline V gene. CDR3: CASSAGTGWSEKLFF. Written as DNA, the CDR3 is TGTGCCAGCAGCGCCGGGACAGGGTGGAGTGAAAAACTGTTTTTT.

The chain couples TRBV9 to TRBJ2-1, with TRBD1 matching over 9 bases. The CDR3 runs 17 residues. Germline V CDR1 and CDR2: SGDLS, YYNGEE. Losses at the gene ends were 2 bases for V and 7 bases for J; bases not matched to a gene: 13. CDR3 sequence: CASSVKGRDRVGNEQFF. CDR3 DNA sequence: TGTGCCAGCAGCGTCAAGGGGCGGGACAGGGTAGGTAATGAGCAGTTCTTC.

This clone was detected only a few times. This chain joins TRBV4-3 and TRBJ2-5; 12 nucleotides align to TRBD2. The CDR3 covers 16 residues. Germline V gene lookup returns CDR1 LGHNA and CDR2 YSLEER. The J segment lost 3 bases and the V segment lost 4 bases, leaving 6 bases of the junction unmatched. The CDR3 is CASSPGTSGGKETQYF. The CDR3 DNA reads TGCGCCAGCAGCCCAGGCACTAGCGGGGGGAAAGAGACCCAGTACTTC.

This clone was seen a few times. In nucleotides, the CDR3 is TGCGCCAGCAGCTCTCAAGTGACAGGGGTAGCCAAAAACATTCAGTACTTC. It is translated as CASSSQVTGVAKNIQYF. The chain uses TRBV5-1 and TRBJ2-4; 8 nucleotides agree with TRBD1. CDR1 is SGHRS and CDR2 is YFSETQ in the germline V gene. The CDR3 contains 17 residues. The V segment lost 3 bases and the J segment 0 bases; nucleotides outside the gene matches: 8.

J is TRBJ2-7 and V is TRBV6-6, with 8 bases matching TRBD1. The CDR3 contains 12 residues. V dropped 4 bases and J dropped 8; count of bases not matched to a gene: 4. The germline CDR1 and CDR2 sequences are MNHNY and SVGAGI (reference sequence). This CDR3 reads CASSFDRGKQYF. CDR3 DNA: TGTGCCAGCAGTTTCGACAGGGGCAAGCAGTACTTC.

The chain carries TRBV2 and TRBJ1-1; 9 bases agree with TRBD1. The V gene's germline CDR1 is SNHLY and CDR2 FYNNEI. The CDR3 contains 14 residues. V lost 6 bases, J lost 4 bases, and 6 bases stayed unmatched. The CDR3 loop reads CASSPGTGTTEAFF. The CDR3 bases are TGTGCCAGCAGCCCTGGGACAGGGACCACTGAAGCTTTCTTT.

Only a few counts were recorded for this clone. CDR3 region: CASSDRGVGDTQYF. CDR3 bases: TGTGCCAGCTCGGACAGGGGTGTTGGAGATACGCAGTATTTT. The V and J genes are TRBV2 and TRBJ2-3, with 9 bases that match TRBD1. The V gene end was trimmed by 8 bases and the J gene end by 5 bases; junction bases not matched to a gene: 8. CDR3 length equals 14 residues. CDR1 and CDR2 from the germline V gene are SNHLY and FYNNEI.

The chain links TRBV19 to TRBJ2-3, with 7 bases aligning to TRBD1. This CDR3 has 16 amino acids. The V gene's germline CDR1 is LNHDA and CDR2 SQIVND (reference sequence). V shed 4 bases, J shed 2 bases, and the junction held 9 bases outside the gene matches. The CDR3 sequence: CASSTRDSYYTDTQYF. The CDR3 DNA reads TGTGCCAGTAGTACACGGGACAGTTATTACACAGATACGCAGTATTTT.

V gene TRBV11-2 combines with J gene TRBJ1-5; tentative D call: TRBD1 (6 bases). CDR3 length: 15 amino acids. Deletions cut 2 bases from V and 3 bases from J, with 11 bases between. The germline V gene encodes CDR1 SGHAT and CDR2 FQNNGV. The CDR3 DNA follows: TGTGCCAGCAGCTTACCTACAGGGAACAATCAGCCCCAGCATTTT. This translates into CASSLPTGNNQPQHF.

This clone occurred a few times. The J gene is TRBJ1-1, the V gene TRBV11-1; D not certain. Germline CDR1 and CDR2: SGHAT and FQDESV (reference sequence). CDR3 length: 12 residues. V dropped 1 base and J dropped 8 bases, with 8 bases sitting between them. For the CDR3, the DNA is TGTGCCAGCAGCTTAGGGACTTCCGAAGCTTTCTTT. Translated, it gives CASSLGTSEAFF.

The chain couples TRBV11-3 to TRBJ1-6, with 7 bases identical to TRBD1. Germline trimming cut 3 bases from V and 7 bases from J; bases unmatched to any gene: 6. This CDR3 spans 15 amino acids. Germline-derived CDR1 and CDR2 are SGHNT and YENEEA. CDR3 protein: CASSLGGTENSPLHF. The CDR3, as DNA: TGTGCCAGCAGCTTGGGCGGGACAGAAAATTCACCCCTCCACTTT.

The chain has TRBV5-1 and TRBJ1-1; D might be TRBD1 (6 bases). The CDR3 is made up of 14 amino acids. V dropped 4 bases and J dropped 2 bases, with 12 bases sitting between them. CDR1 SGHRS and CDR2 YFSETQ come from the germline V gene. The DNA of the CDR3 is TGCGCCAGCAGCCCCGGGACACTCAACACTGAAGCTTTCTTT. It codes for CASSPGTLNTEAFF. Drawing the rest from reference TRBV5-1 and TRBJ1-1, the complete variable domain is KAGVTQTPRYLIKTRGQQVTLSCSPISGHRSVSWYQQTPGQGLQFLFEYFSETQRNKGNFPGRFSGRQFSNSRSEMNVSTLELGDSALYLCASSPGTLNTEAFFGQGTRLTVV.

The CDR3 sequence is CASSLWDRVYTEAFF. For the CDR3, the DNA is TGTGCCAGCAGCTTGTGGGACAGGGTTTACACTGAAGCTTTCTTT. This chain connects TRBV5-6 to TRBJ1-1; 9 positions match TRBD1. CDR1 and CDR2 (germline): SGHDT, YYEEEE. The CDR3 has 15 residues. Trimming took 1 base from V and 3 from J; bases not matched to a gene: 4. Full variable domain (remainder filled in from reference TRBV5-6 and TRBJ1-1): DAGVTQSPTHLIKTRGQQVTLRCSPKSGHDTVSWYQQALGQGPQFIFQYYEEEERQRGNFPDRFSGHQFPNYSSELNVNALLLGDSALYLCASSLWDRVYTEAFFGQGTRLTVV.

This chain links TRBV9 with TRBJ2-3; 7 bases fit TRBD2. V was pared by 3 bases and J by 2 bases, with 9 bases of the junction left unmatched. There are 16 residues in the CDR3. Germline V lookup: CDR1 SGDLS, CDR2 YYNGEE. CDR3 coding DNA: TGTGCCAGCAGCGCCCCTCCAGCGGGGTACACAGATACGCAGTATTTT. Translating it yields CASSAPPAGYTDTQYF.

This clone was observed a handful of times. The V gene is TRBV27, the J gene TRBJ2-3; D remains unclear. The CDR3 length is 16 residues. Trimming removed 2 bases from V and 0 bases from J, with 12 bases in between. The V gene's germline CDR1 is MNHEY and CDR2 SMNVEV (reference sequence). The CDR3 coding sequence is TGTGCCAGCAGTTTAAACCAGGCCAGTAGCACAGATACGCAGTATTTT. Protein: CASSLNQASSTDTQYF.

This sequence joins TRBV2 and TRBJ2-3; 8 nucleotides align to TRBD1. V lost 2 bases and J lost 1; bases outside the gene matches: 11. CDR3 size: 18 residues. Looked up from germline, CDR1 is SNHLY and CDR2 is FYNNEI. The CDR3 sequence is CASSERRQGISGTDTQYF. The CDR3 nucleotides are TGTGCCAGCAGTGAAAGGCGACAGGGGATTTCGGGCACAGATACGCAGTATTTT.

This clone was observed a few times. The chain has TRBV6-1 and TRBJ1-1; D is undetermined. V was trimmed by 6 bases and J by 4 bases, leaving 15 bases between them. Looked up from germline, CDR1 is MNHNS and CDR2 is SASEGT. This CDR3 has 14 residues. CDR3 coding DNA: TGTGCCAGCAGGTGCACTCCCTCTAGCACTGAAGCTTTCTTT. It yields the protein CASRCTPSSTEAFF.

The rearrangement joins TRBV29-1 to TRBJ1-1, with TRBD1 as a possible D gene (5 bases). The CDR3 extends over 12 amino acids. CDR1 is SQVTM, CDR2 ANQGSEA, per germline. V shed 7 bases and J shed 3 bases, with 12 bases lying between them. The CDR3: CSASGWDTEAFF. CDR3 DNA sequence: TGCAGCGCTTCAGGGTGGGACACTGAAGCTTTCTTT.

This chain links TRBV19 with TRBJ2-7, with 9 bases identical to TRBD1. CDR1 is LNHDA and CDR2 is SQIVND in the germline V gene (reference sequence). The CDR3 runs to 15 residues. V gave up 4 bases and J gave up 4 bases; unmatched junction bases: 8. CDR3 amino acids: CASSTPGQGRYEQYF. As DNA, the CDR3 is TGTGCCAGTAGTACCCCGGGACAGGGTAGGTACGAGCAGTACTTC.

This clone came up a few times. V is TRBV2 and J is TRBJ1-1, with 7 bases aligning to TRBD1. The CDR3 contains 16 residues. Trimming at V came to 1 base and at J to 3 bases, leaving 8 bases not matched to a gene. The germline V gene has CDR1 SNHLY and CDR2 FYNNEI. This CDR3 reads CASSEGFRGYDTEAFF. The CDR3 DNA sequence: TGTGCCAGCAGTGAAGGGTTCAGGGGGTATGACACTGAAGCTTTCTTT.

Points on this clone: Other nucleotide sequences in the sample specify the same CDR3. V gene TRBV5-1 combines with J gene TRBJ1-2, with 10 bases that match TRBD1. V lost 8 bases, J lost 5 bases, and 6 bases stayed unmatched. The length of the CDR3 is 13 residues. Germline loops: CDR1 SGHRS, CDR2 YFSETQ. CDR3 sequence (DNA): TGCGCCAGTTCGCCGGGACAGGGGTATGGCTACACCTTC. The encoded protein is CASSPGQGYGYTF.

The chain couples TRBV27 to TRBJ1-5; 8 bases match TRBD1. Germline CDR1 is MNHEY and CDR2 is SMNVEV (reference sequence). J was trimmed by 7 bases and V by 2 bases; bases with no gene match: 1. This CDR3 spans 13 amino acids. CDR3 sequence reads: CASSLQGAQPQHF. Written as DNA, the CDR3 is TGTGCCAGCAGTTTACAGGGGGCCCAGCCCCAGCATTTT.